This TCR beta chain appears in the sequencing data of a study of blood T cell repertoires in COVID-19. Study at large: Sites in the United States, Italy and Spain provided acute and convalescent COVID-19 samples. The analysed material was cDNA or gDNA that came from T cells, B-cell-depleted T cells, or PBMCs.

Trimming took 6 bases from V and 0 from J, leaving 6 bases between them. CDR3 size: 13 residues. CDR1 is MNHEY and CDR2 is SVGAGI in the germline V gene. Per the authors' pipeline: Reference gene primer amplification gave nucleated cell count estimates. Libraries were prepared by immunoSEQ multiplex PCR; TCRdb keeps only in-frame clonotypes and omits some of them. That table is the source of V, J and clone size, and D and trimming were worked out from the DNA. The table has a few hundred thousand clones, about nine tenths seen once. The chain carries TRBV6-5 and TRBJ2-1; D call uncertain. This receptor was identified in a woman aged 25 to 45 who had recovered from COVID-19. What was sequenced was peripheral blood. The CDR3 region has the DNA TGTGCCAGCAGACAGTACTCCTACAATGAGCAGTTCTTC. Protein sequence: CASRQYSYNEQFF.